These 29 T cell receptor beta chains originate from one sample sequenced in a study of CD8 T cells in ankylosing spondylitis. TCRdb processed the 5' RACE reads anew with MiXCR; each CDR3 protein has one entry. This sample has 450,000 to 550,000 distinct CDR3 sequences, with 5.3% found just once. Whole-study results and caveats: Seemingly distinctive of ankylosing spondylitis blood was a TCR beta motif formed by eight highly homologous variants.

The antigens these receptors bind are not known. Sequencing was done on a sample of blood, either unsorted or a sorted T cell fraction (not recorded which). All receptors derive from a male donor with ankylosing spondylitis.

This clonotype has at least ten counts. The chain recombines TRBV20-1 with TRBJ1-1; possible D gene TRBD1, 5 bases. CDR1 and CDR2 (germline): DFQATT, SNEGSKA (reference sequence). The CDR3 is 15 amino acids. The V and J ends lost 6 bases and 3 bases respectively, with 20 bases between them. The CDR3 bases are TGCAGTGCGACCGGGCGTCAAAGGGGAGACACTGAAGCTTTCTTT. Its translation: CSATGRQRGDTEAFF.

This clonotype was counted many times. The chain joins TRBV6-2 or TRBV6-3 to TRBJ2-5; a weak D match, TRBD2 (6 bases). V lost 8 bases and J lost 4, with 14 bases in between. Germline V gives CDR1 MNHEY, CDR2 SVGEGT. The CDR3 runs to 13 residues. CDR3 loop: CASRVEGTETQYF. In nucleotides, the CDR3 is TGTGCCAGCCGAGTGGAGGGTACAGAGACCCAGTACTTC.

This clonotype occurred many times. The V and J genes are TRBV20-1 and TRBJ2-7; possibly TRBD1 or TRBD2 for D (5 bases each). V lost 6 bases to trimming and J lost 0 bases, with 18 bases between them. The CDR3 length is 15 residues. Germline V gene lookup returns CDR1 DFQATT and CDR2 SNEGSKA (reference sequence). For the CDR3, the DNA is TGCAGTGCCCTCAACATCCGGGACCACTCCTACGAGCAGTACTTC. Its translation is CSALNIRDHSYEQYF.

This chain uses TRBV6-5 with TRBJ2-7; possible D gene TRBD2, 6 bases. This CDR3 is 15 amino acids long. V lost 5 bases and J 3 bases, leaving 17 bases between the germline ends. Germline V gene data show CDR1 as MNHEY and CDR2 as SVGAGI. The CDR3 sequence is CASSPSGSGVYEQYF. The CDR3 DNA follows: TGTGCCAGCAGTCCCAGCGGTAGCGGAGTCTACGAGCAGTACTTC.

This clonotype has at least ten counts. The chain carries TRBV4-1 and TRBJ2-7; D uncertain. The CDR3 sequence is 14 residues long. V lost 0 bases and J lost 2, with 8 bases in between. Germline-derived CDR1 and CDR2 are MGHRA and YSYEKL. For the CDR3, the DNA is TGCGCCAGCAGCCAAGATCCGGGTACCTACGAGCAGTACTTC. Encoded protein: CASSQDPGTYEQYF.

This clonotype has at least ten counts. The chain recombines TRBV6-1 with TRBJ1-6; a weak D match, TRBD1 (5 bases). The CDR3 runs 14 residues. Germline CDR1 is MNHNS and CDR2 is SASEGT. Between the trimmed V and J ends, which lost 8 bases and 6 bases, there was a span of 14 bases. CDR3 bases: TGTGCCAGCGGGGCAGTCGGGGCTAATTCACCCCTCCACTTT. Protein: CASGAVGANSPLHF.

This clonotype was picked up many times. The rearrangement uses TRBV5-1 and TRBJ2-1; unclear D gene. The V end lost 4 bases, the J end lost 3 bases, and 14 bases lay between the germline ends. Germline V CDR1 and CDR2: SGHRS, YFSETQ. The CDR3 covers 15 residues. CDR3 in amino acids: CASSPLGVFYNEQFF. Here the CDR3 DNA reads TGCGCCAGCAGCCCTCTAGGAGTGTTCTACAATGAGCAGTTCTTC.

The chain couples TRBV7-3 to TRBJ2-3; D perhaps matches TRBD1 (5 bases). Germline lookup yields CDR1 SGHTA and CDR2 FQGTGA. Trimming stripped 5 bases from V and 4 bases from J, with 13 bases between. The length of the CDR3 is 14 residues. In DNA form, the CDR3 reads TGTGCCAGCAGCGGACAAGGTGCCGCAGATACGCAGTATTTT. Translating it yields CASSGQGAADTQYF. The variable domain in full, completed from reference TRBV7-3 and TRBJ2-3, reads GAGVSQTPSNKVTEKGKYVELRCDPISGHTALYWYRQSLGQGPEFLIYFQGTGAADDSGLPNDRFFAVRPEGSVSTLKIQRTERGDSAVYLCASSGQGAADTQYFGPGTRLTVL.

This clonotype was seen many times. The genes are TRBV7-8 and TRBJ2-5, with D possibly being TRBD2 (5 bases). Between the trimmed V and J ends, which lost 5 bases and 5 bases, there was a span of 15 bases. Looked up from germline, CDR1 is SGHVS and CDR2 is FQNEAQ. CDR3 length equals 14 residues. The CDR3 loop is CASSNDDYRETQYF. For the CDR3, the DNA is TGTGCCAGCAGCAATGACGACTATCGGGAGACCCAGTACTTC.

V is TRBV29-1 and J is TRBJ2-5, with D perhaps assigned TRBD1 or TRBD2 (5 bases each). This CDR3 is 13 amino acids long. Per germline, CDR1 SQVTM and CDR2 ANQGSEA. V lost 7 bases and J 3 bases, leaving 15 bases between the germline ends. CDR3 sequence (DNA): TGCAGCGCCGACAGAGGGCAGGAAGAGACCCAGTACTTC. Translating gives CSADRGQEETQYF.

The sample holds a few counts of this clonotype. This chain links TRBV24-1 with TRBJ1-2, with D unresolved. CDR1 KGHDR and CDR2 SFDVKD come from the germline V gene. The CDR3 loop spans 16 amino acids. V lost 0 bases, J lost 4 bases, and 14 bases lay in between. The CDR3 sequence: CATSDLQAPNFYGYTF. For the CDR3, the DNA is TGTGCCACCAGTGATTTGCAGGCGCCAAATTTCTATGGCTACACCTTC.

This clonotype was found many times. J is TRBJ1-4 and V is TRBV20-1, with 9 bases matching TRBD1. Germline V gene lookup returns CDR1 DFQATT and CDR2 SNEGSKA (reference sequence). The V gene end was trimmed by 6 bases and the J gene end by 7 bases; junction bases not matched to a gene: 9. This CDR3 has 14 amino acids. The CDR3 sequence is CSASPGTGTEKLFF. Written as DNA, the CDR3 is TGCAGTGCATCGCCGGGGACAGGGACTGAAAAACTGTTTTTT.

The chain recombines TRBV5-1 with TRBJ2-3; TRBD1 might be the D (7 bases). Germline CDR1 and CDR2: SGHRS and YFSETQ. The germline V and J ends were trimmed by 3 bases and 6 bases, with 14 bases remaining between them. The CDR3 length is 14 residues. The CDR3 here is CASSSQGGSDTQYF. The CDR3 DNA sequence: TGCGCCAGCAGCTCCCAGGGGGGATCGGATACGCAGTATTTT.

The V gene is TRBV7-2, the J gene TRBJ2-3; 14 bases align to TRBD2. Unmatched junction bases numbered 7, after V lost 5 bases and J lost 6 bases. Germline V lookup: CDR1 SGHTA, CDR2 FQGNSA. CDR3 length equals 16 residues. CDR3 residues: CASSPGLAGGLDTQYF. The CDR3 nucleotides read TGTGCCAGCAGCCCCGGACTAGCGGGGGGTTTGGATACGCAGTATTTT.

This clonotype occurred many times. The chain uses TRBV5-1 and TRBJ2-7; D unresolved. Trimming cost V 0 bases and J 3 bases, with 10 bases left between them. There are 14 residues in the CDR3. Looked up from germline, CDR1 is SGHRS and CDR2 is YFSETQ. The CDR3 reads CASSLGPENYEQYF. Here the CDR3 DNA reads TGCGCCAGCAGCTTGGGTCCAGAAAACTACGAGCAGTACTTC. Together with reference TRBV5-1 and TRBJ2-7, the CDR3 gives the full variable domain: KAGVTQTPRYLIKTRGQQVTLSCSPISGHRSVSWYQQTPGQGLQFLFEYFSETQRNKGNFPGRFSGRQFSNSRSEMNVSTLELGDSALYLCASSLGPENYEQYFGPGTRLTVT.

This clonotype was seen ten or more times. This chain uses TRBV14 with TRBJ2-3; tentative D call: TRBD1 (6 bases). The V and J ends lost 2 bases and 0 bases respectively, with 12 bases between them. The CDR3 length is 16 residues. In germline, CDR1 is SGHDN, CDR2 FVKESK. CDR3 coding DNA: TGTGCCAGCAGCCAATACAGGGCCGCTAGCACAGATACGCAGTATTTT. Residues: CASSQYRAASTDTQYF.

This clonotype was counted at least ten times. Mismatch with germline at one junction end may stem from a read error. The CDR3 sequence: CASSLDSVIYMNTEAFF. The CDR3 DNA is TGTGCCAGCAGTTTGGACAGCGTAATATACATGAACACTGAAGCTTTCTTT. The chain joins TRBV5-5 to TRBJ1-1; TRBD1 might be the D (6 bases). The length of the CDR3 is 17 residues. Per the germline V gene, CDR1 is SGHKS and CDR2 is YYEKEE (reference sequence).

This clonotype was counted a few times. The CDR3: CASSRTDDGGGELFF. CDR3 bases: TGTGCCAGCAGCCGGACAGATGACGGGGGCGGGGAGCTGTTTTTT. The chain uses TRBV4-2 and TRBJ2-2, with D tentatively TRBD1 or TRBD2 (6 bases each). The CDR3 is 15 residues long. CDR1 and CDR2 (germline): LGHNA, YNFKEQ. V lost 4 bases to trimming and J lost 7 bases, with 16 bases between them.

This clonotype was counted only a few times. The V gene is TRBV12-2, the J gene TRBJ2-5; the table's D call, TRBD2, was not checked against the DNA. TRBV12-2 is annotated as a pseudogene. The CDR3 contains 17 residues. The CDR3, as DNA: TGTGCAAGTCGCTTAGTAGAGGGACTAAGGACTCAAGAGACCCAGTACTTC. This translates into CASRLVEGLRTQETQYF.

The rearrangement joins TRBV7-9 to TRBJ2-7; perhaps TRBD1 as D (6 bases). The germline gives CDR1 SEHNR, CDR2 FQNEAQ (reference sequence). The V and J ends lost 5 bases and 3 bases respectively, with 20 bases between them. This CDR3 spans 16 amino acids. DNA of the CDR3: TGTGCCAGCAGCCCCGCGACGGCCGACAGGAGCTACGAGCAGTACTTC. This encodes CASSPATADRSYEQYF.

In its sample, this clonotype was seen many times. J is TRBJ2-5 and V is TRBV9; 8 bases are shared with TRBD1. V gave up 3 bases and J gave up 1 base; unmatched junction bases: 5. Germline V CDR1 and CDR2: SGDLS, YYNGEE. This CDR3 comprises 15 residues. CDR3 coding DNA: TGTGCCAGCAGCGAGGGACAGGCTTCCCAAGAGACCCAGTACTTC. Its translation: CASSEGQASQETQYF.

At least ten counts were recorded for this clonotype. V usage is TRBV7-9 and J usage is TRBJ1-2, with 7 bases that match TRBD1. The germline V gene encodes CDR1 SEHNR and CDR2 FQNEAQ (reference sequence). The V gene end was trimmed by 1 base and the J gene end by 6 bases; junction bases not matched to a gene: 8. CDR3 length: 15 residues. CDR3 sequence reads: CASSLEEQGINGYTF. The CDR3 region has the DNA TGTGCCAGCAGCTTAGAGGAACAGGGGATTAATGGCTACACCTTC.

In the case of this clonotype: One junction end does not reproduce the germline sequence, and a read error may be involved. The V call is TRBV15, the J call TRBJ2-7; TRBD1 is a possible D gene (5 bases). The CDR3 covers 13 residues. Looked up from germline, CDR1 is LNHNV and CDR2 is YYDKDF (reference sequence). The CDR3 nucleotides read TGTGTCACCAGCAGAGATCAGGGCGACGAGCAGAACTTC. Translated: CVTSRDQGDEQNF.

This clonotype was found many times. The V call is TRBV20-1, the J call TRBJ1-5; unclear D gene. The V and J ends lost 0 bases and 2 bases respectively, with 14 bases between them. CDR1 is DFQATT and CDR2 is SNEGSKA in the germline V gene (reference sequence). The CDR3 sequence is 16 residues long. Here the CDR3 reads CSARDPELGGNQPQHF. The CDR3 region has the DNA TGCAGTGCTAGAGACCCCGAATTGGGTGGCAATCAGCCCCAGCATTTT.

This clonotype was counted ten times or more. V gene TRBV20-1 combines with J gene TRBJ2-3; a weak D match, TRBD1 (5 bases). Per the germline V gene, CDR1 is DFQATT and CDR2 is SNEGSKA (reference sequence). The CDR3 is 16 amino acids. V was shortened by 0 bases and J by 3 bases, with 16 bases between the two germline ends. CDR3 in DNA: TGCAGTGCTAGAGATATTTTGCAGGGCCGAACAGATACGCAGTATTTT. Its translation is CSARDILQGRTDTQYF.

This clonotype has only a few counts. This chain uses TRBV5-1 with TRBJ2-6, with unresolved D. Germline-derived CDR1 and CDR2 are SGHRS and YFSETQ. The germline V and J ends were trimmed by 5 bases and 0 bases, with 6 bases remaining between them. The CDR3 runs 14 residues. The CDR3 loop is CASRSGSGANVLTF. The CDR3 nucleotides are TGCGCCAGCAGATCAGGCTCTGGGGCCAACGTCCTGACTTTC.

The sample holds many counts of this clonotype. The gene calls are TRBV20-1 and TRBJ2-1; the match to TRBD2 covers 8 bases. Per germline, CDR1 DFQATT and CDR2 SNEGSKA (reference sequence). V was pared by 0 bases and J by 4 bases, with 5 bases of the junction left unmatched. CDR3 length equals 15 residues. This CDR3 reads CSARDFGGVYNEQFF. For the CDR3, the DNA is TGCAGTGCTAGAGATTTCGGGGGGGTTTACAATGAGCAGTTCTTC.

This clonotype was recorded at least ten times. This chain links TRBV18 with TRBJ1-3; D possibly corresponds to TRBD1 (5 bases). The CDR3 spans 16 residues. Germline CDR1 reads KGHSH; CDR2 reads LQKENI. V dropped 4 bases and J dropped 0 bases, with 13 bases sitting between them. The CDR3 region has the DNA TGTGCCAGCTCACAGGGGCAGGCCGGCTCTGGAAACACCATATATTTT. This sequence encodes CASSQGQAGSGNTIYF.

In this sample, this clonotype turned up many times. The CDR3, as DNA: TGTGCCAGCTCACCAAGCAGGGCCTCACTAGCCAAAAACATTCAGTACTTC. Its protein is CASSPSRASLAKNIQYF. The gene calls are TRBV18 and TRBJ2-4; tentatively, D is TRBD1 (5 bases). Trimming left V 2 bases short and J 0 bases short, with 14 bases between. Germline V CDR1 and CDR2: KGHSH, LQKENI. The CDR3 has 17 amino acids.